The entry below gives a single T cell receptor beta chain sequence along with its context. No cognate antigen has been identified for it. Base-call qualities are not available, and no considerably larger clone is one nucleotide away. The sample originates from a study of blood T cell repertoires in COVID-19 (dated by TCRdb to the early 2020s). Looking at the study overall: The collaborator samples originated in the United States, Italy and Spain and spanned the acute and convalescent phases of COVID-19. The prospective study material was composed of cDNA or gDNA derived from T cells, B-cell-depleted T cells, or PBMCs. Subjects who had been exposed to COVID-19, were actively infected with it, or had recovered from it provided the deeply sampled blood TCRbeta repertoires that made up the dataset. The repertoires were released in a freely available public database meant as a resource for research on the immune response to SARS-CoV-2. The samples were drawn from the first 160 participants of the ongoing ImmuneRACE study and from 950 to 1,500 subjects provided by 6 global collaborators. The sample metadata nearly always contained a de-identified subject ID, COVID-19 status, age in years and sex. Where HLA class I and class II types were available, the types were taken from metadata supplied by the sample provider, not from assay-based typing.

Participants in the prospective study were aged about 18 to 95 years, lived in some 24 United States geographic areas, and enrolled through a virtual design. Cohort assignment in the prospective study relied on participant-reported clinical history from a screening survey and a study questionnaire. Exposed participants had been in contact with someone with a PCR-confirmed or clinician-diagnosed COVID-19 case within 2 weeks of study entry. Each participant in the prospective study had whole blood, serum and a nasopharyngeal or oropharyngeal swab collected by mobile phlebotomists. Over a roughly two-month period, participants in the prospective study had the option of providing additional blood draws and questionnaires. Prospective study blood samples were shipped either frozen or at room temperature before DNA extraction. TCRbeta CDR3 regions were amplified from genomic DNA using the immunoSEQ Assay, a bias-controlled multiplex PCR. The authors' analysis ran thus. The number of nucleated cells in each sample was estimated by amplification of reference gene primers within the assay. To quantify the absolute abundance of each unique TCRbeta CDR3 rearrangement, sequence reads were collapsed and filtered. For each sample, productive Simpson clonality was calculated as the square root of Simpson's diversity index across productive rearrangements. TCRdb took over this immuneACCESS table, retaining in-frame rearrangements with V and J assigned. Such tables are incomplete; in checked studies, under half of the missing clones stem from an unresolved V gene, and the remainder is unexplained. That table furnishes V, J and clone size, whereas the DNA furnished D and trimming. Counted in this sample were 300,000 to 350,000 clones; 90% to 95% of them appeared once. The ten largest clonotypes hold about 4% of the sample.

The paper as a whole reports these results and caveats: The quantity of clinical and demographic metadata differed by source and by participant and was supplied without curation.

The CDR3 holds 16 amino acids from the cysteine to the phenylalanine. The CDR3 DNA has 48 bases and is translated from base 1. CDR1 and CDR2 were assigned from the germline V gene as SGHRS and YFSETQ. V is pared back by 4 bases and J by 6 bases, with 19 bases lying between the germline termini. The rearrangement joined TRBV5-1 to TRBJ2-2, and TRBD1 may be the D gene, going by 7 matching bases. Sequencing was carried out using PBMCs or T cells enriched from blood (not recorded which). The sequence came from a woman aged 30 to 39 who had been exposed to COVID-19. The nucleotides read TGCGCCAGCAGCCTCCCATTACAGGGGACTTCCGGGGAGCTGTTTTTT. Its translation is CASSLPLQGTSGELFF.